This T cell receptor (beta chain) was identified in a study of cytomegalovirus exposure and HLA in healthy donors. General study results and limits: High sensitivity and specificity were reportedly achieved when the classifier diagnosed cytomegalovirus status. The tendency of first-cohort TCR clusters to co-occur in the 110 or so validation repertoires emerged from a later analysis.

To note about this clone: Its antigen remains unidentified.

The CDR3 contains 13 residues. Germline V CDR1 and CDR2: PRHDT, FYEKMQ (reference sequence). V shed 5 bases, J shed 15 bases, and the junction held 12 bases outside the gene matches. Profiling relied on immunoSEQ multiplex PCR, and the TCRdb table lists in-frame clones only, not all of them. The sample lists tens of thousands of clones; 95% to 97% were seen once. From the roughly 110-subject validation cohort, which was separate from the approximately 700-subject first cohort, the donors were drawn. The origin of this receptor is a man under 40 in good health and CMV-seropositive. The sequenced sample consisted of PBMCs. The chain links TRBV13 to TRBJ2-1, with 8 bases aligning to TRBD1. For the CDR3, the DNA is TGTGCCAGCAGCCTAGCCCTTGACAGGGGTACGTTCTTC. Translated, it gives CASSLALDRGTFF.